What follows describes a single T cell receptor (beta chain). These data are taken from a study of blood T cell repertoires in COVID-19. The germline gives CDR1 SGHDT, CDR2 YYEEEE. The CDR3 covers 15 residues. V shed 4 bases and J shed 0 bases, with 13 bases lying between them. Repertoires were generated with immunoSEQ multiplex PCR, while TCRdb's copy carries only in-frame clones and drops some. The repertoire holds about 210,000 clones, with 92% as singletons. Sequences were obtained from peripheral blood. This TCR was sampled from a man aged 25-45 years with acute or convalescent COVID-19. J is TRBJ1-1 and V is TRBV5-6; the D gene is possibly TRBD1 (5 bases). In DNA form, the CDR3 reads TGTGCCAGCAGCCCGCAGGGCGCTATGAACACTGAAGCTTTCTTT. Protein sequence: CASSPQGAMNTEAFF.